This TCR beta chain was identified during a study of T cell repertoires in cytomegalovirus infection. Study as a whole: Both recently identified HLA-C-restricted and well-studied HLA-B-restricted CMV epitopes were used in the study. Through public TCR beta signatures, both CMV infection and matching HLA type were indicated. Study-level findings and limits: Across the ex vivo response, the dominant clonotypes were HLA-C-restricted CMV-specific TCR beta clonotypes.

As concerns this clonotype: No antigen is known for it.

CDR3 length: 19 amino acids. V shed 6 bases and J 4 bases; nucleotides not matched to a gene: 21. The V gene's germline CDR1 is MNHEY and CDR2 SVGEGT. One entry per CDR3 protein results from TCRdb running MiXCR on the reads. The table shows 640,000 or so distinct CDR3 sequences, with around a third occurring only once. The chain is built from TRBV6-2 or TRBV6-3 and TRBJ2-3; 8 nucleotides line up with TRBD1. This sequence was found in a human donor in good health (CMV status not recorded). Some clones in this sample may be carry-over from other donors' samples. The sequencing here drew on cultured PBMCs, taken from culture after CMV antigen stimulation. The CDR3 is CASSHPDRAAATKADTQYF. CDR3 bases: TGTGCCAGCAGCCACCCGGACAGGGCGGCGGCCACGAAGGCAGATACGCAGTATTTT.